Shown below are 8 T cell receptor beta chains from a single sample sequenced in a study of blood T cell repertoires in COVID-19. The repertoire was sequenced with immunoSEQ multiplex PCR; TCRdb's copy has only in-frame clones and lacks some. The table lists 140,000 or so clones, about 85% of them singletons. Sequenced sample: PBMCs or T cells enriched from blood (not recorded which). These TCRs come from a middle-aged woman who had recovered from COVID-19.

J is TRBJ1-5 and V is TRBV2; possible D gene TRBD1, 5 bases. The CDR3 extends over 15 amino acids. V dropped 1 base and J dropped 1 base, with 8 bases sitting between them. The V gene's germline CDR1 is SNHLY and CDR2 FYNNEI. The CDR3, as DNA: TGTGCCAGCAGTGAAGGGACAATGAGCAATCAGCCCCAGCATTTT. Translated: CASSEGTMSNQPQHF.

This chain connects TRBV6-5 to TRBJ2-2; 12 nucleotides match TRBD1. The CDR3 runs to 13 residues. Trimming at V came to 8 bases and at J to 6 bases, leaving 1 base not matched to a gene. The germline gives CDR1 MNHEY, CDR2 SVGAGI. CDR3 sequence (DNA): TGTGCCAGCGGGACAGGGGGCGCCGGGGAGCTGTTTTTT. Its protein is CASGTGGAGELFF.

This clone appeared a single time. V gene TRBV19 combines with J gene TRBJ2-3, with D unresolved. Germline V lookup: CDR1 LNHDA, CDR2 SQIVND (reference sequence). Trimming shortened V by 5 bases and J by 5 bases, and 11 bases separated the two germline ends. The CDR3 has 13 amino acids. The CDR3 region is CASSVGEVDTQYF. DNA of the CDR3: TGTGCCAGTAGTGTTGGTGAGGTAGATACGCAGTATTTT.

The J gene is TRBJ2-1, the V gene TRBV6-1; the D is unclear. The CDR3 loop spans 14 amino acids. Germline CDR1 is MNHNS and CDR2 is SASEGT. Deletions cut 1 base from V and 9 bases from J, with 13 bases between. The CDR3 is CASSEGLALGEQFF. Here the CDR3 DNA reads TGTGCCAGCAGTGAAGGGCTCGCCCTTGGTGAGCAGTTCTTC.

The chain links TRBV5-8 to TRBJ2-1; TRBD1 agrees at 7 bases. The CDR3 extends over 14 amino acids. Per germline, CDR1 SGHTS and CDR2 YDEGEE. The ends lost 4 bases at V and 3 bases at J; junction bases unmatched: 4. The CDR3 region is CASSHRDSYNEQFF. CDR3 DNA: TGTGCCAGCAGCCACCGGGACAGCTACAATGAGCAGTTCTTC.

J is TRBJ2-1 and V is TRBV19, with D possibly matching TRBD1 (6 bases). This CDR3 comprises 15 residues. The germline V and J ends were trimmed by 4 bases and 2 bases, with 12 bases remaining between them. The V gene's germline CDR1 is LNHDA and CDR2 SQIVND (reference sequence). This CDR3 is CASSTDRIPYNEQFF. The CDR3 DNA is TGTGCCAGTAGTACAGACAGGATACCCTACAATGAGCAGTTCTTC.

V and J are TRBV3-1 (or the pseudogene TRBV3-2) and TRBJ1-2; D gene ambiguous. Germline V gene lookup returns CDR1 LGHDT and CDR2 YNNKEL (reference sequence). V dropped 0 bases and J dropped 4 bases, with 6 bases sitting between them. The CDR3 spans 13 residues. This chain's CDR3 is CASSQEAPYGYTF. The CDR3 DNA is TGTGCCAGCAGCCAAGAAGCTCCCTATGGCTACACCTTC.

V and J are TRBV9 and TRBJ2-1; 9 bases fit TRBD1. CDR3 length: 14 residues. Looked up from germline, CDR1 is SGDLS and CDR2 is YYNGEE. Trimming at V came to 0 bases and at J to 9 bases, leaving 4 bases not matched to a gene. CDR3 residues: CASSVVQGAVEQFF. CDR3 in DNA: TGTGCCAGCAGCGTAGTACAGGGGGCAGTTGAGCAGTTCTTC.